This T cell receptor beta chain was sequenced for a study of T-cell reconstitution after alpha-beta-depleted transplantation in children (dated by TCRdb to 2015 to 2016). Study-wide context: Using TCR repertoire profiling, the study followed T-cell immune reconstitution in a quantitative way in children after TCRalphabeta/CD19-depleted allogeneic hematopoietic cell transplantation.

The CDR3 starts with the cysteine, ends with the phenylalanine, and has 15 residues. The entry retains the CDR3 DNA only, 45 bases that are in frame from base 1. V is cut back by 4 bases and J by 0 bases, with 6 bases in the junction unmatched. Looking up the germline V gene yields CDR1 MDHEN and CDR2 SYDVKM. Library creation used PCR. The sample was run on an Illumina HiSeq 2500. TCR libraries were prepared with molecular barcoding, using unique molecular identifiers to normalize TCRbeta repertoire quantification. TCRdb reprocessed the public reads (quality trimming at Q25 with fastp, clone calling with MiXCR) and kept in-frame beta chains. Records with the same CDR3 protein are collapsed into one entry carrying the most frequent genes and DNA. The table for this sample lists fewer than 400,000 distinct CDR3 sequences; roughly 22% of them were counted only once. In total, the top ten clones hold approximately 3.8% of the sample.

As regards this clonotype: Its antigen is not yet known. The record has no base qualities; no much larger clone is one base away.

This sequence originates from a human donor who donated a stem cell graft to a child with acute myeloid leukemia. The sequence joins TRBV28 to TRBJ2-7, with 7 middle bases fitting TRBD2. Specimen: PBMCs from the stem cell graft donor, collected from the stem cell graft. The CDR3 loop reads CASSSPSGGSYEQYF. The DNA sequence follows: TGTGCCAGCAGTTCCCCGTCGGGGGGCTCCTACGAGCAGTACTTC.